This T cell receptor (beta chain) was observed in a study of identical twins. Study-wide results and caveats: Twins shared beta out-of-frame sequences in excess, but this excess was weaker. Within monozygotic twins, out-of-frame TCR alpha sharing was underestimated by the models. The analysis was cross-sectional rather than longitudinal within donors.

MiXCR, run by TCRdb on the 5' RACE reads, gives a single entry per CDR3 protein. The data hold 250,000 or so distinct CDR3 sequences, with 5.5% to 8% observed a single time. The CDR3 is 15 residues long. V lost 4 bases and J lost 5; bases outside the gene matches: 9. Germline lookup yields CDR1 DFQATT and CDR2 SNEGSKA (reference sequence). Remarks on this clonotype: No antigen is known for it.

The data were also submitted as part of a second study, on yellow fever vaccine responses in identical twins.

This chain links TRBV20-1 with TRBJ2-2, with 8 nucleotides matching TRBD2. Source material: memory (CD45RO+) T cells sorted from blood. The receptor comes from a young woman in good health. Written as DNA, the CDR3 is TGCAGTGCTAATCCTAGCGGGTCAGGGACCGGGGAGCTGTTTTTT. Protein: CSANPSGSGTGELFF.